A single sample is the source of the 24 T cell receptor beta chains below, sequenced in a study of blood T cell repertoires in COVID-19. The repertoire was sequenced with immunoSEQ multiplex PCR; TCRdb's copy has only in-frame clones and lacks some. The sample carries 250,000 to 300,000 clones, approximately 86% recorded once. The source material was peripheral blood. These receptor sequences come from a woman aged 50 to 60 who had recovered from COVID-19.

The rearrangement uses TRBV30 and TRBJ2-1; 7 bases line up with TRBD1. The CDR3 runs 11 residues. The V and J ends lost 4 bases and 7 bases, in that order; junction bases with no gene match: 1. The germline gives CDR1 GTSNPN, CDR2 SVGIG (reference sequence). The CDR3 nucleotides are TGTGCCTGGACAGGGGGTAATGAGCAGTTCTTC. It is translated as CAWTGGNEQFF.

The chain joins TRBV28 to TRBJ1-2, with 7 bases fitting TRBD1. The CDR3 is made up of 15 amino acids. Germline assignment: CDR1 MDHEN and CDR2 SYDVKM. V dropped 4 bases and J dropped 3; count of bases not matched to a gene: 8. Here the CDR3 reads CASSSTGRMDYGYTF. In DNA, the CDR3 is TGTGCCAGCAGTTCGACAGGGAGGATGGACTATGGCTACACCTTC.

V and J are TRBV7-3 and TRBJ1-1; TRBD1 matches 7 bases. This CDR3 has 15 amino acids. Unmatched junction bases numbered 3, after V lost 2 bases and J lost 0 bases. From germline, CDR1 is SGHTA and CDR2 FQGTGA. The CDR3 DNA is TGTGCCAGCAGCTTACAGACAGGGCTGAACACTGAAGCTTTCTTT. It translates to CASSLQTGLNTEAFF.

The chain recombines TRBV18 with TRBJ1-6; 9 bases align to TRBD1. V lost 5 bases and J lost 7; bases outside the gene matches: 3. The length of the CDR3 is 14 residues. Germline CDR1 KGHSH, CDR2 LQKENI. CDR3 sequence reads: CASSGDRDNSPLHF. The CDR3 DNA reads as TGTGCCAGCTCAGGGGACAGGGACAATTCACCCCTCCACTTT. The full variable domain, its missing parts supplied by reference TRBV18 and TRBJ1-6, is NAGVMQNPRHLVRRRGQEARLRCSPMKGHSHVYWYRQLPEEGLKFMVYLQKENIIDESGMPKERFSAEFPKEGPSILRIQQVVRGDSAAYFCASSGDRDNSPLHFGNGTRLTVT.

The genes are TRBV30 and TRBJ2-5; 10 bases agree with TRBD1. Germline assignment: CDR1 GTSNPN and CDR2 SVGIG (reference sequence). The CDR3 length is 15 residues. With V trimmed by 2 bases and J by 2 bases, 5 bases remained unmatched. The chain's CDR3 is CAWSTGTGDQETQYF. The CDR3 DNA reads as TGTGCCTGGAGTACCGGGACAGGGGATCAAGAGACCCAGTACTTC.

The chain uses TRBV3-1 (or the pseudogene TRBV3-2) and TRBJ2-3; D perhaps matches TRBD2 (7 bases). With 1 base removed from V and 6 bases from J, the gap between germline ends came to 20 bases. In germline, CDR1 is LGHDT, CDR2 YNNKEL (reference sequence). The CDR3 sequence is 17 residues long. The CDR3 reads CASSQAPARGPPDTQYF. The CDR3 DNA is TGTGCCAGCAGCCAAGCCCCCGCGCGGGGGCCCCCGGATACGCAGTATTTT.

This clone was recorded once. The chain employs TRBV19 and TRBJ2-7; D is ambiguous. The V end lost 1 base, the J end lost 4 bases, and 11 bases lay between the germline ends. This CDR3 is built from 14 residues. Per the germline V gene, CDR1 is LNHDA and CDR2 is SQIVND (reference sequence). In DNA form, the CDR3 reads TGTGCCAGTAGTATAGGTCCTTGGCGGTACGAGCAGTACTTC. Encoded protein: CASSIGPWRYEQYF.

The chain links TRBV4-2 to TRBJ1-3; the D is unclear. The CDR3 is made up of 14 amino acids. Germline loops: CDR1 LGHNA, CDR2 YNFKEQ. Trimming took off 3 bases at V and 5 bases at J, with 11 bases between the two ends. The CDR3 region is CASSQIDDRNTIYF. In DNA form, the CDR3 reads TGTGCCAGCAGCCAGATAGATGATCGAAACACCATATATTTT.

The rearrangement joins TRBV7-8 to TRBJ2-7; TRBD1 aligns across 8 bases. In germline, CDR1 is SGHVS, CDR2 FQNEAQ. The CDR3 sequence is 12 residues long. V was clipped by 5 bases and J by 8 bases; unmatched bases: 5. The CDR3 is CASSPDRVQQYF. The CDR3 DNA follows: TGTGCCAGCAGCCCGGACAGGGTCCAGCAGTACTTC.

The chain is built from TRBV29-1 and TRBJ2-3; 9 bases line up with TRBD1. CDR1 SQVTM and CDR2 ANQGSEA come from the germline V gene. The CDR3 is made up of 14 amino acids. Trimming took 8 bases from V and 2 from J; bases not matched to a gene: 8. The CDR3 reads CSQTGQGNTDTQYF. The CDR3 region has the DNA TGCAGCCAAACGGGACAGGGAAACACAGATACGCAGTATTTT.

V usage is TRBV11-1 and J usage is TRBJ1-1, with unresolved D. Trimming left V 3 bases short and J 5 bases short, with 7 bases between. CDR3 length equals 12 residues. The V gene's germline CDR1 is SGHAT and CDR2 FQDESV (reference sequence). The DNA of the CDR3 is TGTGCCAGCAGCTTCTTCAGAACTGAAGCTTTCTTT. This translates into CASSFFRTEAFF.

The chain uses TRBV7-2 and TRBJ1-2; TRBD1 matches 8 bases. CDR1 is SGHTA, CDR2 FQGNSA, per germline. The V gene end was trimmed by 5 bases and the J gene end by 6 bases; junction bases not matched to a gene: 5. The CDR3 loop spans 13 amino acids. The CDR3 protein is CASSQDREDGYTF. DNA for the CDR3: TGTGCCAGCAGCCAGGACAGGGAGGATGGCTACACCTTC.

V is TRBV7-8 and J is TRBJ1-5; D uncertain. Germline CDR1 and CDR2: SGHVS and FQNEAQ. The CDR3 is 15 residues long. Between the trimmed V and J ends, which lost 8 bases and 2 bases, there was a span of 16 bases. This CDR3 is CASGEVGIGNQPQHF. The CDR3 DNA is TGTGCCAGCGGGGAGGTGGGAATCGGCAATCAGCCCCAGCATTTT.

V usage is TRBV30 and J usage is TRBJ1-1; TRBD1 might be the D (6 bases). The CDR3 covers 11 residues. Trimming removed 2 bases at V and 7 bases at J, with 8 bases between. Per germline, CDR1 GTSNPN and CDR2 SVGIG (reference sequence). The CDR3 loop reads CAWSRTVEAFF. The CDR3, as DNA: TGTGCCTGGAGTCGGACAGTTGAAGCTTTCTTT. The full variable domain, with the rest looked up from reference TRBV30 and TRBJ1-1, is SQTIHQWPATLVQPVGSPLSLECTVEGTSNPNLYWYRQAAGRGLQLLFYSVGIGQISSEVPQNLSASRPQDRQFILSSKKLLLSDSGFYLCAWSRTVEAFFGQGTRLTVV.

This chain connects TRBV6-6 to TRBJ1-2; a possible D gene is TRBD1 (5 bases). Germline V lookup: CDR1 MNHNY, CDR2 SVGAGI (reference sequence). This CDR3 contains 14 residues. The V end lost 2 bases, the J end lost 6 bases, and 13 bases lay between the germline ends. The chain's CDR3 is CASSYAGGKDGYTF. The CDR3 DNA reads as TGTGCCAGCAGTTACGCGGGGGGGAAGGATGGCTACACCTTC.

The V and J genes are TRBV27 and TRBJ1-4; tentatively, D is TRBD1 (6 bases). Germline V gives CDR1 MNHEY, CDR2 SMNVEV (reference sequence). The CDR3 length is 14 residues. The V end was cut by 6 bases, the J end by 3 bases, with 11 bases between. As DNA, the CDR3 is TGTGCCAGCAGGATACAGGGAGCTAATGAAAAACTGTTTTTT. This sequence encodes CASRIQGANEKLFF.

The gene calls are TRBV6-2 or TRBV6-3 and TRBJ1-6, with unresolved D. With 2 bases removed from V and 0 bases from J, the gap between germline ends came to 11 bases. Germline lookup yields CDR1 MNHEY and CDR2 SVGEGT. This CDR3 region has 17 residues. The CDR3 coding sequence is TGTGCCAGCAGTTACGGGAGAACAAGCTCCTATAATTCACCCCTCCACTTT. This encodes CASSYGRTSSYNSPLHF.

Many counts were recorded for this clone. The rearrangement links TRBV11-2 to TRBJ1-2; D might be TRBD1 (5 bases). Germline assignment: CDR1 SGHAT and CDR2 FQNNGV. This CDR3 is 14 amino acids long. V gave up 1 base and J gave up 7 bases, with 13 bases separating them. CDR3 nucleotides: TGTGCCAGCAGCTTAGCCGGGGCGGGAAGTGGCTACACCTTC. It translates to CASSLAGAGSGYTF.

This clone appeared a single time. DNA for the CDR3: TGTGCCAGCAGCCAAGTCTGGGAGTATGGCTACACCTTC. As protein: CASSQVWEYGYTF. The chain couples TRBV5-4 to TRBJ1-2; D gene ambiguous. Trimming removed 4 bases at V and 5 bases at J, with 12 bases between. This CDR3 region has 13 residues. Germline V gene lookup returns CDR1 SGHNT and CDR2 YYREEE (reference sequence). Supplemented by reference TRBV5-4 and TRBJ1-2, the full variable domain reads ETGVTQSPTHLIKTRGQQVTLRCSSQSGHNTVSWYQQALGQGPQFIFQYYREEENGRGNFPPRFSGLQFPNYSSELNVNALELDDSALYLCASSQVWEYGYTFGSGTRLTVV.

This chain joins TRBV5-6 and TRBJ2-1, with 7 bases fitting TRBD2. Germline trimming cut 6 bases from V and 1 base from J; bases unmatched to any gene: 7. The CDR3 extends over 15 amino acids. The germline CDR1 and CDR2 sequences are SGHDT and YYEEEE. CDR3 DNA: TGTGCCAGCACGCAAAGCGGGAAGTCCTACAATGAGCAGTTCTTC. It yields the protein CASTQSGKSYNEQFF.

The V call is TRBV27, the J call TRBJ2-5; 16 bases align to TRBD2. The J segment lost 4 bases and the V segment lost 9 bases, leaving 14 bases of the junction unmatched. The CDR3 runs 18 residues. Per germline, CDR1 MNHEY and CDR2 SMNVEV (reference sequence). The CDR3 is CASSKTRGTSGGGETQYF. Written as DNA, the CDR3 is TGTGCCAGTTCAAAAACCCGAGGGACTAGCGGGGGGGGAGAGACCCAGTACTTC.

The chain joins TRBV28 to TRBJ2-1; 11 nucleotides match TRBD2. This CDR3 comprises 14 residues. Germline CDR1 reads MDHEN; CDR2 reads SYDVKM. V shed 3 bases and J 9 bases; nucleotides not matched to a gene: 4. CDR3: CASSFRLAGGEQFF. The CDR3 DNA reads TGTGCCAGCAGTTTCCGGCTAGCGGGAGGTGAGCAGTTCTTC.

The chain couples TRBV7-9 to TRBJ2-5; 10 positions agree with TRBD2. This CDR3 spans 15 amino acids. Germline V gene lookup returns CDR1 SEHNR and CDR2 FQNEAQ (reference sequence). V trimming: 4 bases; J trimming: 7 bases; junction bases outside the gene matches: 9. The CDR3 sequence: CASSYSGGTGGTQYF. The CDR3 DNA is TGTGCCAGCAGCTATAGCGGGGGGACCGGGGGGACCCAGTACTTC. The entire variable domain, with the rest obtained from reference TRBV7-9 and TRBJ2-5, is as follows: DTGVSQNPRHKITKRGQNVTFRCDPISEHNRLYWYRQTLGQGPEFLTYFQNEAQLEKSRLLSDRFSAERPKGSFSTLEIQRTEQGDSAMYLCASSYSGGTGGTQYFGPGTRLLVL.

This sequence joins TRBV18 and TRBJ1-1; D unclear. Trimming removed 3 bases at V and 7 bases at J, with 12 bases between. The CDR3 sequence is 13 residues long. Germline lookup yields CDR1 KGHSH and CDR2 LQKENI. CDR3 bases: TGTGCCAGCTCACCCCGTCCAGGTGGTGAAGCTTTCTTT. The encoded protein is CASSPRPGGEAFF. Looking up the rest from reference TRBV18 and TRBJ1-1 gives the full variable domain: NAGVMQNPRHLVRRRGQEARLRCSPMKGHSHVYWYRQLPEEGLKFMVYLQKENIIDESGMPKERFSAEFPKEGPSILRIQQVVRGDSAAYFCASSPRPGGEAFFGQGTRLTVV.